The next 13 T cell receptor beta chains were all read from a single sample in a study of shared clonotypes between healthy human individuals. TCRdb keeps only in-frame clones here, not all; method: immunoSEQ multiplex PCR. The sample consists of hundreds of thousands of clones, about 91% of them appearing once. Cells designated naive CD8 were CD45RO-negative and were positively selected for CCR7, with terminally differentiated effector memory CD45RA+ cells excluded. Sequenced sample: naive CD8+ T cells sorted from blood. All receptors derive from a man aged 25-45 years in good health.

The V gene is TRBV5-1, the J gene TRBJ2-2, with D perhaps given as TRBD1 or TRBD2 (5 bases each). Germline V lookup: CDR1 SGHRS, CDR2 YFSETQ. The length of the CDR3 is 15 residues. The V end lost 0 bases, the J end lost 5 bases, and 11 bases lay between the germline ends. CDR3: CASSLEGPSTGELFF. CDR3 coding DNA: TGCGCCAGCAGCTTGGAGGGACCCTCGACCGGGGAGCTGTTTTTT.

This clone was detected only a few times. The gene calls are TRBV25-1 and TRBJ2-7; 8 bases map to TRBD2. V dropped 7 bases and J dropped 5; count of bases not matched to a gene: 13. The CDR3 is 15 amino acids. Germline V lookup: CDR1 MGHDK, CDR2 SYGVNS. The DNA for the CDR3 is TGTGCCAGCACCAAAACGGGGGGGGCGATAGACGAGCAGTACTTC. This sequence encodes CASTKTGGAIDEQYF.

CDR3 loop: CAWRAQEMNTEAFF. DNA of the CDR3: TGTGCCTGGAGGGCACAGGAGATGAACACTGAAGCTTTCTTT. The V call is TRBV30, the J call TRBJ1-1; weak D call: TRBD1 (5 bases). This CDR3 region has 14 residues. Trimming stripped 3 bases from V and 0 bases from J, with 11 bases between. CDR1 GTSNPN and CDR2 SVGIG come from the germline V gene (reference sequence). Variable domain in full (rest from reference TRBV30 and TRBJ1-1): SQTIHQWPATLVQPVGSPLSLECTVEGTSNPNLYWYRQAAGRGLQLLFYSVGIGQISSEVPQNLSASRPQDRQFILSSKKLLLSDSGFYLCAWRAQEMNTEAFFGQGTRLTVV.

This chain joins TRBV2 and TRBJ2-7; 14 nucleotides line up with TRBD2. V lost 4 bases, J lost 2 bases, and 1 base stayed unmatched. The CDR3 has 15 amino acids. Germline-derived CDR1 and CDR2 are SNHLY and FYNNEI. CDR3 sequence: CASSGTSGGTYEQYF. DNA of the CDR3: TGTGCCAGCAGTGGGACTAGCGGGGGGACCTACGAGCAGTACTTC.

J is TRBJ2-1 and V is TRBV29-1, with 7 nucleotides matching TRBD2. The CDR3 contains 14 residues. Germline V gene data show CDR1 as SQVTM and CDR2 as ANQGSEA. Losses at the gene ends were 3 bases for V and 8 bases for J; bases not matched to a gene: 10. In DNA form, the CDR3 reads TGCAGCGTTGACCTAGCGGAGATCGAGGATGAGCAGTTCTTC. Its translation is CSVDLAEIEDEQFF.

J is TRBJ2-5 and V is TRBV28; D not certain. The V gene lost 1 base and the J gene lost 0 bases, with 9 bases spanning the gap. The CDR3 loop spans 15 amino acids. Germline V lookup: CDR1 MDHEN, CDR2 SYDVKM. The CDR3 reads CASSLFGDYQETQYF. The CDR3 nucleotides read TGTGCCAGCAGTTTATTTGGCGACTACCAAGAGACCCAGTACTTC.

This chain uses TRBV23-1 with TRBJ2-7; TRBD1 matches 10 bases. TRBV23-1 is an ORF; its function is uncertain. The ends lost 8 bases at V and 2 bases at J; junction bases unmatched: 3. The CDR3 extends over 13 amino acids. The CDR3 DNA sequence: TGCGCCAGCCCCGGGACAGGGGCCTACGAGCAGTACTTC. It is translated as CASPGTGAYEQYF.

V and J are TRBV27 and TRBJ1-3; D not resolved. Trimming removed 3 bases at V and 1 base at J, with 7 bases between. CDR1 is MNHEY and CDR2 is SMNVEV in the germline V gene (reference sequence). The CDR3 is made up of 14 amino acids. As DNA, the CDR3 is TGTGCCAGCAGTTTGAAAGGTTCTGGAAACACCATATATTTT. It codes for CASSLKGSGNTIYF.

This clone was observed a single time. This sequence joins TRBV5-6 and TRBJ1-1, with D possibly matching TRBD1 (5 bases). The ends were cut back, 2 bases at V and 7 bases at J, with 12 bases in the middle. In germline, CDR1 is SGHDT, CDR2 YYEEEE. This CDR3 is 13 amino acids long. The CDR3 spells CASSFGTEDEAFF. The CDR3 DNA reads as TGTGCCAGCAGCTTCGGGACGGAGGATGAAGCTTTCTTT.

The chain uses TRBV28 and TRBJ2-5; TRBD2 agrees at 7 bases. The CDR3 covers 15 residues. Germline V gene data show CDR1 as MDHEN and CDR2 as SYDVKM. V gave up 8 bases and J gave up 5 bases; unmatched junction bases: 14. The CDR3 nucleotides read TGTGCCAGCCGGCGGGAGTCGGGGAACGGGGAGACCCAGTACTTC. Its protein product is CASRRESGNGETQYF.

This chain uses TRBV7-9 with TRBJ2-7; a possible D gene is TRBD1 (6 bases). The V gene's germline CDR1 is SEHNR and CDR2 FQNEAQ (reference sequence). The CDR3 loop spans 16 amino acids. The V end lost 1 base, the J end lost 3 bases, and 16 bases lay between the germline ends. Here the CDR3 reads CASSLGWAGDLYEQYF. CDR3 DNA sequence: TGTGCCAGCAGCTTAGGATGGGCAGGGGACCTCTACGAGCAGTACTTC.

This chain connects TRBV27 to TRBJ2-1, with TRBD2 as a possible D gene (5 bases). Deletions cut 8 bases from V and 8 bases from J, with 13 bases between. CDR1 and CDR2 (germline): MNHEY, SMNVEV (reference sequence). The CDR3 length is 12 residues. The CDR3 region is CASGLAIYEQFF. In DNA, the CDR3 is TGTGCCAGCGGGCTAGCTATCTATGAGCAGTTCTTC.

The CDR3 here is CASSETVSSYNEQFF. The CDR3 DNA reads as TGTGCCAGCAGCGAGACAGTTAGCTCCTACAATGAGCAGTTCTTC. The chain combines TRBV5-4 with TRBJ2-1; perhaps TRBD1 as D (5 bases). The length of the CDR3 is 15 residues. V was clipped by 4 bases and J by 0 bases, with 11 bases between them. The germline gives CDR1 SGHNT, CDR2 YYREEE (reference sequence).